Listed below are T cell receptor beta chains from one sample, sequenced in a study of CD8 T cells in Susac syndrome. TCRdb itself ran the immunoSEQ multiplex PCR reads through MiXCR, one entry per CDR3 protein. Counted here are 170,000 or so distinct CDR3 sequences, approximately 95% occurring once; the ten biggest clones make up 0.16%. Sample: CD8+ T cells from PBMCs. The receptors shown here come from a human donor with multiple sclerosis. Both conserved end residues are part of each CDR3. D genes are given only for firm matches. Clone size is shown for a subset of rows, as once, few, many or a class of expanded clone.

TRBV7-6	NA	NA	TRBJ2-7	TGTGCCAGCAGCATTAGCCAAGGGGGGCTTATGGAGCAGTACTTC	CASSISQGGLMEQYF
TRBV20-1	NA	NA	TRBJ2-3	TGCAGTGCTAGACTACCGCGGGGAACCTACACAGATACGCAGTATTTT	CSARLPRGTYTDTQYF
TRBV5-4	NA	NA	TRBJ1-1	TGTGCCAGCACCCTCTTAGGGGGCACTGAAGCTTTCTTT	CASTLLGGTEAFF
TRBV2	NA	TRBD1	TRBJ1-5	TGTGCCAGCAGTGATGAGGGGGCAGGGGGCAATCAGCCCCAGCATTTT	CASSDEGAGGNQPQHF
TRBV27	NA	NA	TRBJ2-3	TGTGCCAGCACCTCTCTGGGCGGGGGCGTCACAGATACGCAGTATTTT	CASTSLGGGVTDTQYF
TRBV6-1	NA	NA	TRBJ1-6	TGTGCCAGCAGTGAAGCGGAGGCCTCCATTCCACCCCTCCACTTT	CASSEAEASIPPLHF
TRBV2	NA	NA	TRBJ1-5	TGTGCCAGCAGTGATATCCCGTCGGAGAATCAGCCCCAGCATTTT	CASSDIPSENQPQHF
TRBV30	few	NA	TRBJ1-1	TGTGCCTGGAGTGTACAGGGAGACACTGAAGCTTTCTTT	CAWSVQGDTEAFF
TRBV12-3/TRBV12-4	NA	NA	TRBJ2-3	TGTGCCAGCACCCTGGGGGATACGCAGTATTTT	CASTLGDTQYF
TRBV27	NA	TRBD2	TRBJ2-7	TGTGCCAGCAGTTCACTAGCGCCCTACGAGCAGTACTTC	CASSSLAPYEQYF
TRBV20-1	NA	NA	TRBJ2-3	TGCAGTGCTAGGGGAACCGACTACGATACGCAGTATTTT	CSARGTDYDTQYF
TRBV29-1	NA	NA	TRBJ1-1	TGCAGCGTTGAAGACCTCCCCGGGGGAAAAGTCGAAGCTTTCTTT	CSVEDLPGGKVEAFF
TRBV28	NA	TRBD1	TRBJ2-3	TGTGCCAGCAGTTTAGTCGGGACAGGCCCTTGGGATACGCAGTATTTT	CASSLVGTGPWDTQYF
TRBV6-5	NA	NA	TRBJ2-6	TGTGCCAGCAGTTCCGAAGGCTCTGGGGCCAACGTCCTGACTTTC	CASSSEGSGANVLTF
TRBV28	NA	TRBD2	TRBJ2-7	TGTGCCACCCTACGACTAGCGGGGGCGGCCTATGGCTACGAGCAGTACTTC	CATLRLAGAAYGYEQYF
TRBV2	once	NA	TRBJ2-7	TGTGCCAGCAGTGTCCACAGCTCCTACGAGCAGTACTTC	CASSVHSSYEQYF
TRBV20-1	once	TRBD1	TRBJ2-7	TGCAGTGCTACCCACTCCGGACAGGGGCGAAACTACGAGCAGTACTTC	CSATHSGQGRNYEQYF
TRBV13	NA	NA	TRBJ2-7	TGTGCCAGCAGCTTAGAGGACAGCACTCTCCGCGAGCAGTACTTC	CASSLEDSTLREQYF
TRBV7-9	NA	NA	TRBJ2-7	TGTGCCAGCAGCTTTACGACCTACGAGCAGTACTTC	CASSFTTYEQYF
TRBV25-1	NA	NA	TRBJ2-7	TGTGCCAGCAGTGAGCGAGGATACGAGCAGTACTTC	CASSERGYEQYF
TRBV30	NA	NA	TRBJ1-3	TGTGCCTGGAGTGTCGGGGCTCTCGTGTTTTCTGGAAACACCATATATTTT	CAWSVGALVFSGNTIYF
TRBV29-1	NA	NA	TRBJ1-1	TGCAGCGTAAGGGAGGGGAACACTGAAGCTTTCTTT	CSVREGNTEAFF
TRBV4-1	NA	NA	TRBJ1-2	TGCGCCAGCAGCCAAGAAGACACATCAAACTATGGCTACACCTTC	CASSQEDTSNYGYTF
TRBV27	NA	NA	TRBJ2-1	TGTGCCAGCAGTAGAGGAGGCTACTACAATGAGCAGTTCTTC	CASSRGGYYNEQFF
TRBV20-1	NA	NA	TRBJ2-1	TGCAGTGCTAAGGGAGGAGCTTCCTACAATGAGCAGTTCTTC	CSAKGGASYNEQFF
TRBV13	NA	TRBD2	TRBJ2-1	TGTGCCAGCACCTTAGGTTCGGGGGGGATATACAATGAGCAGTTCTTC	CASTLGSGGIYNEQFF
TRBV23-1	NA	TRBD2	TRBJ2-7	TGCGCCAGCAGCCTACGCGCGGGAGATTCCTACGAGCAGTACTTC	CASSLRAGDSYEQYF
TRBV6-5	NA	NA	TRBJ2-3	TGTGCCAGCAGCTCCGGGACATTAACAGATACGCAGTATTTT	CASSSGTLTDTQYF
TRBV3-1	NA	NA	TRBJ2-5	TGTGCCAGCAGCCAGATACAGGGCACCCAGTACTTC	CASSQIQGTQYF
TRBV20-1	NA	NA	TRBJ1-2	TGCAGTGCCCCGGCCGCGGGCGGGTATGGCTACACCTTC	CSAPAAGGYGYTF
TRBV20-1	once	NA	TRBJ2-5	TGCAGTGCTGGTCAGAACCAAGAGACCCAGTACTTC	CSAGQNQETQYF
TRBV11-2	NA	NA	TRBJ2-1	TGTGCCAGCAGCTTAGCCGGGCCAGGGGCTAGTGAGCAGTTCTTC	CASSLAGPGASEQFF
TRBV7-9	NA	NA	TRBJ2-1	TGTGCCAGCAGCTCACAGAAATACTACAATGAGCAGTTCTTC	CASSSQKYYNEQFF
TRBV25-1	NA	TRBD1	TRBJ1-1	TGTGCCAGCAGTTCTCTCAGACAGGGCTACACTGAAGCTTTCTTT	CASSSLRQGYTEAFF
TRBV12-3/TRBV12-4	once	TRBD1	TRBJ2-4	TGTGCCAGCAGTTTTTCGGGGACAGACCCACACATTCAGTACTTC	CASSFSGTDPHIQYF
TRBV4-1	once	TRBD2	TRBJ2-7	TGCGCCAGCAGCCAAGAATTCCAGCGGGACCTCTACGAGCAGTACTTC	CASSQEFQRDLYEQYF
TRBV13	once	NA	TRBJ1-3	TGTGCCAGCAGCTTAGGGGTCAGACACTCTGGAAACACCATATATTTT	CASSLGVRHSGNTIYF
TRBV15	NA	NA	TRBJ2-1	TGTGCCACCAGCGACGAGAGTGCCCCTGAGCAGTTCTTC	CATSDESAPEQFF
TRBV19	NA	NA	TRBJ1-1	TGTGCCAGTAGTATAGCCAGTGGGAACACTGAAGCTTTCTTT	CASSIASGNTEAFF
TRBV12-3/TRBV12-4	once	NA	TRBJ1-4	TGTGCCAGCAGTTTATTCGGGGAGGCTAATGAAAAACTGTTTTTT	CASSLFGEANEKLFF
TRBV20-1	NA	NA	TRBJ1-3	TGCAGTGCTAGAGATTGGGGGTACTCTGGAAACACCATATATTTT	CSARDWGYSGNTIYF
TRBV7-8	once	NA	TRBJ2-2	TGTGCCAGCAGCTCCCAGCCTGGTGCCGGGGAGCTGTTTTTT	CASSSQPGAGELFF